This T cell receptor (beta chain) was recovered during a study of cytomegalovirus exposure and HLA in healthy donors. TCRdb's copy holds only in-frame clones and misses some; the assay was immunoSEQ multiplex PCR. The table shows 65,000 to 95,000 clones, with roughly 95% occurring only once. Germline assignment: CDR1 SGHNT and CDR2 YYREEE (reference sequence). The CDR3 has 14 amino acids. Trimming left V 6 bases short and J 0 bases short, with 10 bases between. Sample: PBMCs. The receptor was derived from a young man in good health and CMV-seronegative. J is TRBJ2-4 and V is TRBV5-4, with TRBD1 as a possible D gene (6 bases). This chain's CDR3 is CASTQGLAKNIQYF. CDR3 DNA sequence: TGTGCCAGCACCCAGGGGTTAGCCAAAAACATTCAGTACTTC.